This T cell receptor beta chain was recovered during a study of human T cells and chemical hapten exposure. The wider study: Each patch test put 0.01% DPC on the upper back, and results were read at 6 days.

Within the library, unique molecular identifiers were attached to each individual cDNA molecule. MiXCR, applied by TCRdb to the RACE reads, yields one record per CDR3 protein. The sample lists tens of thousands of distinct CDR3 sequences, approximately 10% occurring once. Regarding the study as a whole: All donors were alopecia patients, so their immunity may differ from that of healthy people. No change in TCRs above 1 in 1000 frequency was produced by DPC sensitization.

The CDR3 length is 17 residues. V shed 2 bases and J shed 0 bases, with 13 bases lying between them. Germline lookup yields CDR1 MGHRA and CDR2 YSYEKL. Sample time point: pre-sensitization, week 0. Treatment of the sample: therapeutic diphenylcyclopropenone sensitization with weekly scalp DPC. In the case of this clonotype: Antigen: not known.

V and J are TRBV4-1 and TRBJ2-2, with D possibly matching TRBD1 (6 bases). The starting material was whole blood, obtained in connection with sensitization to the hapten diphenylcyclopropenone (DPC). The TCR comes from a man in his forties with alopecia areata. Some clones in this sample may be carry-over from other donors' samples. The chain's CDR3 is CASSQRTGTTNTGELFF. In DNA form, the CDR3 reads TGCGCCAGCAGCCAACGAACCGGGACAACGAACACCGGGGAGCTGTTTTTT.